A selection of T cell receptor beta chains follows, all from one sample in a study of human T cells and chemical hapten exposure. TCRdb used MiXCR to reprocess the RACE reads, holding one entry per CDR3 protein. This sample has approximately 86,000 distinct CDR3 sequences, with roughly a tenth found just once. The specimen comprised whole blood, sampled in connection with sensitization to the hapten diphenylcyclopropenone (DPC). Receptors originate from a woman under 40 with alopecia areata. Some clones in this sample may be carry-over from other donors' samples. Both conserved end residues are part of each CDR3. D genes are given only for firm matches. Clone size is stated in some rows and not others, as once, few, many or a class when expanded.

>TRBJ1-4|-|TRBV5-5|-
TGTGCCAGCAGCTTATACAGTAATGAAAAACTGTTTTTT
CASSLYSNEKLFF
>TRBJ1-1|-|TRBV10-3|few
TGTGCCATCAGACAGGGGAACACTGAAGCTTTCTTT
CAIRQGNTEAFF
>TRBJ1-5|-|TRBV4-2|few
TGTGCCAGCAGCCAACTGGTGGGTCAGCCCCAGCATTTT
CASSQLVGQPQHF
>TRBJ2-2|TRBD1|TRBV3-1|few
TGTGCCAGCAGCCAAGACAGGGGGCGATCCGGGGAGCTGTTTTTT
CASSQDRGRSGELFF
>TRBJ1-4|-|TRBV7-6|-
TGTGCCAGCAGCTCAGGGAGGAGGACTAATGAAAAACTGTTTTTT
CASSSGRRTNEKLFF
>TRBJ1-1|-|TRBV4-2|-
TGTGCCAGCAGCCAAGGATGGGAAGCTTTCTTT
CASSQGWEAFF
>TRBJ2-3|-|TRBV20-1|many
TGCAGTGCTAGACGGGGATCTAGCACAGATACGCAGTATTTT
CSARRGSSTDTQYF
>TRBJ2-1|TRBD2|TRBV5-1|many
TGCGCCAGCGCGAATAGCGGGGGGCCCTACAATGAGCAGTTCTTC
CASANSGGPYNEQFF
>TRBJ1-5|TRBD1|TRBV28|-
TGTGCCAGCAGTCACGGACAGGGGGGGATCAGCAATCAGCCCCAGCATTTT
CASSHGQGGISNQPQHF
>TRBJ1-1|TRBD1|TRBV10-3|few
TGTGCCATCAGTCCGGGACAGAGGAACACTGAAGCTTTCTTT
CAISPGQRNTEAFF
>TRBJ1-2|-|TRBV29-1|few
TGCAGCGTCGCCTCCCACTATGGCTACACCTTC
CSVASHYGYTF
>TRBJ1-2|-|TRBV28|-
TGTGCCAGCAGTACAGGGATGGATGGCTACACCTTC
CASSTGMDGYTF
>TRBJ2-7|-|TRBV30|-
TGTGCCTGGAGTCTAGGGCCTTACGAGCAGTACTTC
CAWSLGPYEQYF